This T cell receptor beta chain is drawn from a study of OX40 agonist ivuxolimab in advanced cancers. Libraries were prepared by immunoSEQ multiplex PCR; TCRdb keeps only in-frame clonotypes and omits some of them. The repertoire holds approximately 45,000 clones, with 70% to 90% as singletons. Trimming stripped 0 bases from V and 8 bases from J, with 19 bases between. Germline V gene lookup returns CDR1 LGHNA and CDR2 YSLEER. The CDR3 loop spans 16 amino acids. Note on this clone: No antigen is known for it.

The study's findings and limits: At 0.1 to 3.0 mg/kg, CD4+ and CD8+ blood T cells expanded clonally by week 6.

The source of this sequence is an adult with an advanced solid tumor such as melanoma, head and neck, liver or kidney cancer. Sequences were derived from CD4+ or CD8+ T cells sorted from blood, sampled in a trial of the OX40 agonist ivuxolimab. The chain links TRBV4-3 to TRBJ1-2; weak D call: TRBD1 (5 bases). The CDR3 region is CASSQDGELGVRGYTF. CDR3 bases: TGCGCCAGCAGCCAAGATGGGGAGTTGGGGGTACGAGGCTACACCTTC.